This TCR beta chain stems from a study of CD8 T cells in acute hepatitis C reinfection. The CDR3 has 16 residues. Germline V gene lookup returns CDR1 LGHNA and CDR2 YNFKEQ. Trimming left V 1 base short and J 0 bases short, with 10 bases between. Documented time point: naive CD8 control sorted from an acute-time-point sample. Acute primary HCV meant a new positive RNA or antibody result following a negative test within 24 weeks. TCRdb's copy holds only in-frame clones and misses some; the assay was immunoSEQ multiplex PCR. The data hold some 40,000 clones, with approximately 87% observed a single time.

The chain carries TRBV4-2 and TRBJ2-1, with a tentative D call TRBD2 (5 bases). The TCR comes from a man under 40 with chronic hepatitis C. Source material: naive CD8+ T cells from PBMCs. The CDR3: CASSQASGNSYNEQFF. CDR3 in DNA: TGTGCCAGCAGCCAAGCCAGCGGCAACTCCTACAATGAGCAGTTCTTC.